In this sample, the clone carrying this T cell receptor (beta chain) turned up once. Its cognate antigen is unknown. From germline, CDR1 is SGHNT and CDR2 YYREEE (reference sequence). Trimming took 2 bases from V and 3 from J; bases not matched to a gene: 5. This CDR3 is 14 amino acids long. The sample is drawn from a study of graft-versus-host responses after intestinal transplantation. Turning to the study itself: Isolated intestinal, liver-intestinal, or multivisceral transplants had been given to the recipients. Anti-thymocyte globulin induction, then tacrolimus and steroids for around 3 years, went to all recipients. The study's findings and limits: Graft-versus-host to host-versus-graft clonal ratios in allografts were high in patients with graft-donor T cell macrochimerism. Recipient marrow held GvH clones, some first seen in ileum or blood.

Data came from immunoSEQ multiplex PCR; TCRdb stores just in-frame clones and leaves some out. The top ten clones hold about 1.5% of a sample with around 92,000 clones, about 82% of them seen once. The rearrangement links TRBV5-4 to TRBJ2-7, with TRBD2 matching 7 bases. The TCR comes from a human patient who received an intestinal transplant, so some T cells may come from the graft donor. The specimen was PBMCs, collected 255 days after intestinal transplant. The CDR3 here is CASSLRGENYEQYF. CDR3 nucleotides: TGTGCCAGCAGCTTACGGGGGGAGAACTACGAGCAGTACTTC.